The 6 T cell receptor beta chains below come from one sample, sequenced in a study of cytomegalovirus exposure and HLA in healthy donors. PCR involved 60 Vbeta and 13 Jbeta primers. Sequencing used immunoSEQ multiplex PCR; TCRdb keeps in-frame clones, though not all of them. The repertoire holds just over 200,000 clones, with almost 70% as singletons. The sequenced sample consisted of PBMCs. These TCRs come from a man in his forties in good health and CMV-seropositive.

This rearrangement joins TRBV19 to TRBJ1-2, with TRBD1 as a possible D gene (6 bases). The germline V and J ends were trimmed by 5 bases and 3 bases, with 16 bases remaining between them. CDR3 length: 15 residues. From germline, CDR1 is LNHDA and CDR2 SQIVND (reference sequence). The CDR3 DNA follows: TGTGCCAGTAGTCCCCGGACATCAGGGGACTATGGCTACACCTTC. Amino acid sequence: CASSPRTSGDYGYTF.

The count of this clone is one. The J gene is TRBJ2-7, the V gene TRBV14, with 8 bases identical to TRBD1. The CDR3 runs 14 residues. Germline CDR1 SGHDN, CDR2 FVKESK. The J segment lost 7 bases and the V segment lost 0 bases, leaving 5 bases of the junction unmatched. The CDR3 here is CASSQDQGAREQYF. The CDR3 coding sequence is TGTGCCAGCAGCCAAGACCAGGGGGCGAGGGAGCAGTACTTC.

The rearrangement links TRBV6-1 to TRBJ2-2; D may be TRBD1 (5 bases). CDR3 size: 15 residues. Germline CDR1 reads MNHNS; CDR2 reads SASEGT. Trimming cost V 1 base and J 3 bases, with 9 bases left between them. The CDR3 reads CASSEVGRDTGELFF. The CDR3 DNA reads as TGTGCCAGCAGTGAAGTGGGCAGGGACACCGGGGAGCTGTTTTTT.

V and J are TRBV11-2 and TRBJ1-2, with no clear D. V dropped 3 bases and J dropped 3 bases, with 8 bases sitting between them. Germline V gene data show CDR1 as SGHAT and CDR2 as FQNNGV. The CDR3 is 13 amino acids. CDR3 nucleotide sequence: TGTGCCAGCAGCTTGAGGAGGGACTATGGCTACACCTTC. It is translated as CASSLRRDYGYTF.

This clone has a single count. The rearrangement links TRBV6-1 to TRBJ2-5; 9 bases line up with TRBD2. Per germline, CDR1 MNHNS and CDR2 SASEGT. This CDR3 region has 15 residues. After removal of 6 bases from V and 2 bases from J, the junction contained 7 bases not matched to a gene. The CDR3 DNA follows: TGTGCCAGCAGGGTCGGAGCGGGGGGACAAGAGACCCAGTACTTC. Its protein product is CASRVGAGGQETQYF.

J is TRBJ2-2 and V is TRBV5-1, with TRBD1 matching over 8 bases. The CDR3 is 16 residues long. CDR1 is SGHRS and CDR2 is YFSETQ in the germline V gene. The V and J ends lost 3 bases and 6 bases, in that order; junction bases with no gene match: 10. CDR3 nucleotides: TGCGCCAGCAGCTCATGGGGCAGGGGGCAAGCCGGGGAGCTGTTTTTT. Protein product: CASSSWGRGQAGELFF.